Sequencing of this T cell receptor beta chain was carried out in a study of blood T cells in healthy people across ages. Primed by a sample-barcoded 5' primer and a J-beta primer mix, a second PCR proceeded for roughly 7 to 11 cycles. TCRdb reanalysed the 5' RACE reads using MiXCR and keeps one entry per CDR3 protein. The sample contains 750,000 or so distinct CDR3 sequences, 20% to 25% of which appear only once. The sample holds many counts of this clonotype. V was cut by 3 bases and J by 4 bases, with 6 bases left in between. The CDR3 runs to 12 residues. In germline, CDR1 is SEHNR, CDR2 FQNEAQ (reference sequence). This sample also appeared in a second study, on T cells of mothers and their children.

This rearrangement joins TRBV7-9 to TRBJ2-5, with a weak D call TRBD2 (5 bases). The sample comprised blood. The TCR comes from a boy aged 5-17 years in good health. DNA for the CDR3: TGTGCCAGCAGCTTCGGGGTAGAGACCCAGTACTTC. Translated: CASSFGVETQYF.